The rows below give T cell receptor beta chains drawn from one sample of a study of T-cell reconstitution after alpha-beta-depleted transplantation in children. MiXCR, run by TCRdb on the PCR reads, gives a single entry per CDR3 protein. The sample lists about 610,000 distinct CDR3 sequences, under 12% occurring once. Here the sequenced sample was PBMCs from the stem cell graft donor, taken from the stem cell graft. The receptors stem from a human donor who donated a stem cell graft to a child with acute myeloid leukemia. The CDR3 runs from the conserved cysteine through the conserved F or W. D genes are given only for firm matches. The size of a clone is reported for some rows only, either as once, few or many, or as a class for expanded clones.

v_call	clone_size	j_call	d_call	cdr3_aa	cdr3_nt
TRBV7-2	few	TRBJ1-1	-	CASSITGRTEAFF	TGTGCCAGCAGCATCACAGGGAGAACTGAAGCTTTCTTT
TRBV7-9	many	TRBJ2-5	TRBD1	CASSRTGGGETQYF	TGTGCCAGCAGCCGGACAGGGGGCGGAGAGACCCAGTACTTC
TRBV5-1	-	TRBJ2-3	TRBD1	CASSPRTGRSTDTQYF	TGCGCCAGCAGCCCTCGGACAGGGCGTAGCACAGATACGCAGTATTTT
TRBV6-1	many	TRBJ2-5	TRBD2	CASSRAGVVETQYF	TGTGCCAGCAGTCGAGCGGGAGTGGTAGAGACCCAGTACTTC
TRBV7-2	many	TRBJ2-7	TRBD2	CASSSNLGLTGEQYF	TGTGCCAGCAGCTCCAACTTGGGACTAACCGGCGAGCAGTACTTC
TRBV12-3/TRBV12-4	few	TRBJ2-4	TRBD1	CASTPDRGGENIQYF	TGTGCCAGCACCCCGGACAGGGGTGGGGAAAACATTCAGTACTTC
TRBV29-1	-	TRBJ2-6	-	CSVVQQGSGANVLTF	TGCAGCGTTGTTCAACAGGGCTCTGGGGCCAACGTCCTGACTTTC
TRBV20-1	many	TRBJ1-1	-	CSARANTEAFF	TGCAGTGCTAGAGCTAACACTGAAGCTTTCTTT
TRBV3-1	many	TRBJ2-1	-	CASSHHPARATIYNEQFF	TGTGCCAGCAGCCACCACCCAGCGCGGGCTACTATTTACAATGAGCAGTTCTTC
TRBV10-3	-	TRBJ2-5	TRBD1	CAISLDREETQYF	TGTGCCATCAGCCTGGACAGGGAGGAGACCCAGTACTTC
TRBV9	many	TRBJ2-1	TRBD2	CASSVGLAGGLNNEQFF	TGTGCCAGCAGCGTAGGTCTAGCGGGAGGGCTCAACAATGAGCAGTTCTTC
TRBV18	many	TRBJ2-3	TRBD2	CASSPPILAGETDTQYF	TGTGCCAGCTCACCCCCTATACTAGCGGGAGAAACAGATACGCAGTATTTT
TRBV29-1	many	TRBJ2-3	TRBD2	CSVAGGRDTQYF	TGCAGCGTTGCGGGAGGGCGTGATACGCAGTATTTT
TRBV18	few	TRBJ2-5	-	CASSPTNRVQQETQYF	TGTGCCAGCTCACCTACCAACAGGGTTCAGCAAGAGACCCAGTACTTC
TRBV4-2	-	TRBJ2-7	-	CASSQDHEWGGYEQYF	TGTGCCAGCAGCCAAGATCACGAATGGGGAGGCTACGAGCAGTACTTC
TRBV12-3/TRBV12-4	-	TRBJ1-1	TRBD1	CASSYRTGHTEAFF	TGTGCCAGCAGTTACCGGACAGGGCACACTGAAGCTTTCTTT
TRBV12-5	many	TRBJ2-7	TRBD2	CASGSGTRAYEQYF	TGTGCTAGTGGTTCCGGGACTAGAGCCTACGAGCAGTACTTC
TRBV5-1	few	TRBJ2-4	TRBD1	CASSPGVQGAKNIQYF	TGCGCCAGCAGCCCCGGAGTACAGGGGGCCAAAAACATTCAGTACTTC
TRBV7-3	few	TRBJ2-1	TRBD1	CASSLQGALNEQFF	TGTGCCAGCAGCTTACAGGGGGCGCTCAATGAGCAGTTCTTC
TRBV5-1	-	TRBJ2-2	-	CASSGSSNTGELFF	TGCGCCAGCTCCGGGTCCTCAAACACCGGGGAGCTGTTTTTT
TRBV9	few	TRBJ1-2	-	CASSVGLDYGYTF	TGTGCCAGCAGCGTAGGTTTGGACTATGGCTACACCTTC
TRBV5-1	many	TRBJ1-3	-	CASSSGRNTIYF	TGCGCCAGCAGCTCAGGAAGAAACACCATATATTTT
TRBV7-9	many	TRBJ2-1	-	CASSLVPHNEQFF	TGTGCCAGCAGCTTAGTCCCCCACAATGAGCAGTTCTTC
TRBV6-2/TRBV6-3	-	TRBJ1-3	-	CASDRSSSGNTIYF	TGTGCCAGCGACAGGTCCTCTTCTGGAAACACCATATATTTT
TRBV7-2	many	TRBJ2-5	TRBD2	CASSPSGTETQYF	TGTGCCAGCAGCCCTAGCGGGACGGAGACCCAGTACTTC
TRBV12-3/TRBV12-4	many	TRBJ1-2	-	CASSLRGADYGYTF	TGTGCCAGCAGTTTGAGGGGAGCAGACTATGGCTACACCTTC
TRBV25-1	few	TRBJ2-7	TRBD1	CASSGNRGRDF	TGTGCCAGCAGTGGGAACAGGGGGCGGGACTTC
TRBV5-1	-	TRBJ2-3	TRBD2	CASSLAASGGADTQYF	TGCGCCAGCAGCTTGGCGGCTAGCGGGGGAGCAGATACGCAGTATTTT
TRBV12-3/TRBV12-4	few	TRBJ1-1	TRBD1	CASSDRTGGFTEAFF	TGTGCCAGCAGTGACCGGACAGGGGGCTTCACTGAAGCTTTCTTT
TRBV7-2	-	TRBJ1-1	-	CASSFSRGTGTEAFF	TGTGCCAGCAGCTTTTCCAGGGGAACGGGGACTGAAGCTTTCTTT
TRBV5-1	-	TRBJ2-5	-	CASSFDGLEAETQYF	TGCGCCAGCAGCTTCGACGGACTCGAGGCGGAGACCCAGTACTTC
TRBV28	few	TRBJ2-7	TRBD1	CASRPMTGTGFHEQYF	TGTGCCAGCAGACCTATGACCGGGACAGGGTTCCACGAGCAGTACTTC
TRBV5-1	many	TRBJ2-4	TRBD2	CASSGGTSGTSQGPKNIQYF	TGCGCCAGCAGCGGCGGGACTAGCGGAACTTCCCAGGGGCCCAAAAACATTCAGTACTTC
TRBV25-1	-	TRBJ1-2	TRBD1	CASSVTGTSGYTF	TGTGCCAGCAGTGTGACAGGGACGAGTGGCTACACCTTC
TRBV5-1	many	TRBJ1-1	-	CASSSRGYTEAFF	TGCGCCAGCAGCTCCAGGGGTTACACTGAAGCTTTCTTT
TRBV6-4	-	TRBJ1-1	-	CASSPSGKDTEAFF	TGTGCCAGCAGCCCCTCGGGAAAGGACACTGAAGCTTTCTTT
TRBV6-2/TRBV6-3	many	TRBJ2-1	TRBD1	CASSQGQAAPQPF	TGTGCCAGCAGCCAGGGACAGGCGGCGCCCCAGCCCTTC
TRBV12-3/TRBV12-4	few	TRBJ1-2	TRBD1	CASSLRGQGEGNYGYTF	TGTGCCAGCAGTTTGAGGGGGCAAGGGGAAGGGAACTATGGCTACACCTTC
TRBV10-3	many	TRBJ2-1	-	CAISELVNNEQFF	TGTGCCATCAGTGAGTTGGTAAACAATGAGCAGTTCTTC
TRBV5-1	few	TRBJ2-1	TRBD2	CASTPGLASNEQFF	TGCGCCAGCACTCCGGGACTAGCGAGCAATGAGCAGTTCTTC
TRBV3-1	few	TRBJ2-1	TRBD1	CASSQVLTGGFNEQFF	TGTGCCAGCAGCCAAGTCTTGACAGGGGGTTTTAATGAGCAGTTCTTC
TRBV20-1	few	TRBJ2-7	-	CSARGLERPYEQYF	TGCAGTGCTAGAGGACTAGAGAGGCCCTACGAGCAGTACTTC
TRBV28	-	TRBJ2-3	TRBD1	CASSLWRGQGGLADTQYF	TGTGCCAGCAGTTTATGGAGGGGACAGGGGGGCTTGGCAGATACGCAGTATTTT
TRBV12-3/TRBV12-4	few	TRBJ2-7	TRBD2	CASSRTSGSGEQYF	TGTGCCAGCAGCCGGACTAGCGGGAGTGGCGAGCAGTACTTC
TRBV28	few	TRBJ1-1	-	CASSSPLGLYTEAFF	TGTGCCAGCAGTTCCCCCTTGGGGCTCTACACTGAAGCTTTCTTT
TRBV15	many	TRBJ2-2	-	CATSRGRGPNTGELFF	TGTGCCACCAGCAGAGGCCGGGGCCCGAACACCGGGGAGCTGTTTTTT
TRBV14	once	TRBJ2-1	TRBD2	CASSPILAGANNEQFF	TGTGCCAGCAGCCCTATACTAGCGGGAGCGAACAATGAGCAGTTCTTC
TRBV20-1	-	TRBJ2-5	-	CSGTTRVRETQYF	TGCAGTGGGACCACCCGGGTTAGAGAGACCCAGTACTTC
TRBV7-2	-	TRBJ1-1	TRBD1	CASSPRTGTGFPEAFF	TGTGCCAGCAGCCCGCGCACTGGGACAGGGTTCCCTGAAGCTTTCTTT
TRBV11-2	few	TRBJ2-3	-	CASSFRPRTASTDTQYF	TGTGCCAGCAGCTTTAGGCCCCGGACAGCGAGCACAGATACGCAGTATTTT
TRBV5-1	few	TRBJ2-3	-	CASGTGDLLTDTQYF	TGCGCCAGCGGCACCGGGGACTTACTCACAGATACGCAGTATTTT
TRBV20-1	-	TRBJ2-2	-	CSARSLPHKTGELFF	TGCAGTGCTAGGTCGCTACCACATAAGACCGGGGAGCTGTTTTTT
TRBV28	-	TRBJ1-5	-	CASSPGSGNQPQHF	TGTGCCAGCAGTCCCGGGTCGGGCAATCAGCCCCAGCATTTT
TRBV5-6	few	TRBJ2-1	TRBD2	CASSTTSGRAVSYNEQFF	TGTGCCAGCAGCACCACTAGCGGGAGGGCCGTCTCCTACAATGAGCAGTTCTTC
TRBV29-1	few	TRBJ2-6	-	CSVEGGAGANVLTF	TGCAGCGTTGAAGGAGGAGCTGGGGCCAACGTCCTGACTTTC